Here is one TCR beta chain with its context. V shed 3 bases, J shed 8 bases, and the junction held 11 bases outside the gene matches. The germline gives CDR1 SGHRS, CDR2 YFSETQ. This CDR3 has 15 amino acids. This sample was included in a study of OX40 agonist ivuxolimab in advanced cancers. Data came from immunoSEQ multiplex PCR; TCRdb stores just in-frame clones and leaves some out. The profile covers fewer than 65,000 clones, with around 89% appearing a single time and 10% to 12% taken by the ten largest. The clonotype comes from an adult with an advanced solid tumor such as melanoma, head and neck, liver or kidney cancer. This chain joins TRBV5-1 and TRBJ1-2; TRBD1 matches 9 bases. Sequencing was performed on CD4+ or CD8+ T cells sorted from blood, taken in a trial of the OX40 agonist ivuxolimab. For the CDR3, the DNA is TGCGCCAGCAGCTCGGATATACAGGGGGCAGAGGGCTACACCTTC. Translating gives CASSSDIQGAEGYTF.